The entry below describes one TCR beta chain. Its cognate antigen is unknown. This entry is derived from a study of T cells in localized non-small cell lung cancer. From germline, CDR1 is LNHDA and CDR2 SQIVND (reference sequence). Trimming removed 3 bases from V and 2 bases from J, with 19 bases in between. The CDR3 is made up of 17 amino acids. Study results and caveats: Adjacent lung tissue had a median about 52 of the top 100 clones found in the tumor. Only one tumor region was sequenced, so heterogeneity remains possible.

TCRdb's table, derived via immunoSEQ multiplex PCR, lists solely in-frame clones and lacks some. The sample records 25,000 to 35,000 clones, approximately 84% being singletons. This clonotype originated in a man between 35 and 75 years old with stage III lung adenocarcinoma. The source material was peripheral blood mononuclear cells, sampled before any cancer treatment. The rearrangement links TRBV19 to TRBJ1-2, with D possibly matching TRBD1 (6 bases). The CDR3, as DNA: TGTGCCAGTAGTATGAACAGGGCCACCGTAACCAACTATGGCTACACCTTC. Translated, it gives CASSMNRATVTNYGYTF.